These 29 T cell receptor beta chains were sequenced from one sample in a study of blood T cell repertoires in COVID-19. This table comes from immunoSEQ multiplex PCR, and its TCRdb copy is limited to in-frame clones, with some not included. The repertoire has some 370,000 clones, 83% of them found once; the top ten carry approximately 4.7%. Sequencing input: PBMCs or T cells enriched from blood (not recorded which). The receptors originated from a woman in her fifties or sixties who had recovered from COVID-19.

Here the CDR3 DNA reads TGTGCCAGTAGTACTCGTGGGGGCCTCATGAACACTGAAGCTTTCTTT. It encodes CASSTRGGLMNTEAFF. The chain uses TRBV19 and TRBJ1-1, with D perhaps matching TRBD1 (6 bases). From germline, CDR1 is LNHDA and CDR2 SQIVND (reference sequence). The length of the CDR3 is 16 residues. V was cut by 4 bases and J by 0 bases, with 15 bases left in between.

This clone was seen only a few times. This chain uses TRBV19 with TRBJ2-1, with 8 bases aligning to TRBD1. J was trimmed by 3 bases and V by 1 base; bases with no gene match: 8. The CDR3 loop spans 17 amino acids. Germline V gene data show CDR1 as LNHDA and CDR2 as SQIVND (reference sequence). In nucleotides, the CDR3 is TGTGCCAGTAGTATAGCTCCTCGGACAGGGAGCTACAATGAGCAGTTCTTC. This codes for CASSIAPRTGSYNEQFF.

V usage is TRBV30 and J usage is TRBJ2-1; 7 bases match TRBD1. The germline V gene encodes CDR1 GTSNPN and CDR2 SVGIG (reference sequence). Trimming took 3 bases from V and 4 from J; bases not matched to a gene: 9. The CDR3 is 15 residues long. CDR3 amino acids: CAWRPQDRPYNEQFF. The CDR3 DNA reads TGTGCCTGGAGGCCTCAGGACAGGCCTTACAATGAGCAGTTCTTC.

This rearrangement joins TRBV5-1 to TRBJ1-4, with D hard to call. The CDR3 loop spans 16 amino acids. Germline V gives CDR1 SGHRS, CDR2 YFSETQ. Trimming took 1 base from V and 3 from J, leaving 13 bases between them. The CDR3 sequence is CASSLLHIGANEKLFF. CDR3 bases: TGCGCCAGCAGCTTGCTTCACATCGGGGCTAATGAAAAACTGTTTTTT.

This rearrangement joins TRBV11-2 to TRBJ2-3; tentatively, D is TRBD1 (5 bases). Trimming stripped 1 base from V and 1 base from J, with 6 bases between. From germline, CDR1 is SGHAT and CDR2 FQNNGV. There are 14 residues in the CDR3. This chain's CDR3 is CASSLVGGTDTQYF. The CDR3 DNA is TGTGCCAGCAGCTTAGTAGGGGGCACAGATACGCAGTATTTT.

V gene TRBV7-2 combines with J gene TRBJ2-7, with a weak D call TRBD1 (6 bases). CDR3 length equals 15 residues. Between the trimmed V and J ends, which lost 4 bases and 2 bases, there was a span of 15 bases. Per the germline V gene, CDR1 is SGHTA and CDR2 is FQGNSA. The CDR3 nucleotides are TGTGCCAGCAGCTCCCAACAGGGAGCAGCCTACGAGCAGTACTTC. This sequence encodes CASSSQQGAAYEQYF.

V usage is TRBV7-3 and J usage is TRBJ2-1; 7 bases line up with TRBD2. V was pared by 2 bases and J by 1 base, with 5 bases of the junction left unmatched. The germline V gene encodes CDR1 SGHTA and CDR2 FQGTGA. This CDR3 contains 16 residues. The CDR3 protein is CASSLGGSRSYNEQFF. CDR3 sequence (DNA): TGTGCCAGCAGCTTAGGCGGGAGTAGGTCCTACAATGAGCAGTTCTTC.

The chain combines TRBV2 with TRBJ1-2; a possible D gene is TRBD1 (5 bases). Germline-derived CDR1 and CDR2 are SNHLY and FYNNEI. The CDR3 consists of 13 residues. V lost 8 bases and J 7 bases, leaving 17 bases between the germline ends. The CDR3 sequence is CASAPRAQGGYTF. CDR3 DNA: TGTGCCAGCGCCCCTAGGGCTCAGGGTGGCTACACCTTC.

V gene TRBV30 combines with J gene TRBJ1-2; 7 nucleotides match TRBD1. The CDR3 totals 14 residues. Germline V gene data show CDR1 as GTSNPN and CDR2 as SVGIG (reference sequence). Germline trimming cut 3 bases from V and 0 bases from J; bases unmatched to any gene: 4. The CDR3: CAWSAGTANYGYTF. The CDR3 region has the DNA TGTGCCTGGAGCGCTGGGACAGCTAACTATGGCTACACCTTC.

The chain employs TRBV19 and TRBJ1-2, with 8 bases that match TRBD1. This CDR3 contains 15 residues. V lost 1 base, J lost 4 bases, and 5 bases stayed unmatched. Germline CDR1 and CDR2: LNHDA and SQIVND (reference sequence). In DNA, the CDR3 is TGTGCCAGTAGTATAGCACAGGGGGTCGGCTATGGCTACACCTTC. It is translated as CASSIAQGVGYGYTF.

V usage is TRBV6-5 and J usage is TRBJ2-6, with D perhaps matching TRBD1 (5 bases). CDR3 length: 15 residues. Trimming cost V 6 bases and J 4 bases, with 13 bases left between them. The germline V gene has CDR1 MNHEY and CDR2 SVGAGI. The CDR3 DNA reads as TGTGCCAGCAGCTCAACAGGATTAGGGGCCAACGTCCTGACTTTC. Translating it yields CASSSTGLGANVLTF.

A single count supports this clone. This chain connects TRBV29-1 to TRBJ1-1, with 10 bases that match TRBD1. The J segment lost 3 bases and the V segment lost 2 bases, leaving 3 bases of the junction unmatched. CDR1 is SQVTM, CDR2 ANQGSEA, per germline. This CDR3 has 14 amino acids. The CDR3 reads CSVERTGGDTEAFF. The CDR3 region has the DNA TGCAGCGTTGAAAGGACAGGGGGAGACACTGAAGCTTTCTTT.

The chain combines TRBV6-2 or TRBV6-3 with TRBJ2-5, with a tentative D call TRBD2 (5 bases). The CDR3 runs to 12 residues. The germline V gene encodes CDR1 MNHEY and CDR2 SVGEGT. V lost 3 bases, J lost 5 bases, and 7 bases lay in between. As DNA, the CDR3 is TGTGCCAGCAGTTATAGCGCGGAGACCCAGTACTTC. This codes for CASSYSAETQYF.

CDR3 residues: CASSSLGTTNTEAFF. CDR3 DNA sequence: TGTGCCAGCAGCTCCCTGGGGACAACGAACACTGAAGCTTTCTTT. The chain employs TRBV5-5 and TRBJ1-1; tentatively, D is TRBD1 (6 bases). Germline V gene sequence: CDR1 SGHKS, CDR2 YYEKEE (reference sequence). V dropped 3 bases and J dropped 1 base, with 13 bases sitting between them. The CDR3 runs 15 residues.

J is TRBJ1-1 and V is TRBV18, with 7 bases fitting TRBD1. From germline, CDR1 is KGHSH and CDR2 LQKENI. The CDR3 is 14 amino acids. J gave up 1 base and V 4 bases, and 3 bases lay outside the gene matches. The CDR3 sequence: CASSLQGGNTEAFF. CDR3 in DNA: TGTGCCAGCTCACTTCAGGGGGGGAACACTGAAGCTTTCTTT. The full variable domain, with the rest looked up from reference TRBV18 and TRBJ1-1, is NAGVMQNPRHLVRRRGQEARLRCSPMKGHSHVYWYRQLPEEGLKFMVYLQKENIIDESGMPKERFSAEFPKEGPSILRIQQVVRGDSAAYFCASSLQGGNTEAFFGQGTRLTVV.

The rearrangement links TRBV5-8 to TRBJ1-5; no firm D call. This CDR3 has 13 amino acids. Deletions cut 3 bases from V and 3 bases from J, with 7 bases between. Germline V CDR1 and CDR2: SGHTS, YDEGEE. CDR3 bases: TGTGCCAGCAGCTCCCAGATCAATCAGCCCCAGCATTTT. It is translated as CASSSQINQPQHF.

The rearrangement uses TRBV7-9 and TRBJ2-1, with 8 bases aligning to TRBD2. In germline, CDR1 is SEHNR, CDR2 FQNEAQ (reference sequence). The length of the CDR3 is 16 residues. V gave up 3 bases and J gave up 6 bases; unmatched junction bases: 10. CDR3 residues: CASSFLRTSYRNEQFF. CDR3 coding DNA: TGTGCCAGCAGCTTCCTCCGGACTAGCTATCGCAATGAGCAGTTCTTC.

The gene calls are TRBV3-1 (or the pseudogene TRBV3-2) and TRBJ2-1, with 9 bases that match TRBD2. The junction had 9 bases not matched to a gene; V was cut back by 0 bases and J by 6 bases. The CDR3 runs to 17 residues. Germline loops: CDR1 LGHDT, CDR2 YNNKEL (reference sequence). CDR3 amino acids: CASSQEPGTSFFNEQFF. The CDR3 nucleotides are TGTGCCAGCAGCCAAGAGCCTGGGACTAGCTTTTTCAATGAGCAGTTCTTC.

This clone was seen a few times. This rearrangement joins TRBV9 to TRBJ2-3; TRBD2 aligns across 7 bases. The CDR3 is made up of 15 amino acids. J gave up 4 bases and V 4 bases, and 9 bases lay outside the gene matches. Germline V lookup: CDR1 SGDLS, CDR2 YYNGEE. The CDR3 DNA is TGTGCCAGCAGCCACCCGGCGGGGGTTGCAGATACGCAGTATTTT. It encodes CASSHPAGVADTQYF. The full variable domain, in which reference TRBV9 and TRBJ2-3 provide the parts outside the CDR3, is DSGVTQTPKHLITATGQRVTLRCSPRSGDLSVYWYQQSLDQGLQFLIQYYNGEERAKGNILERFSAQQFPDLHSELNLSSLELGDSALYFCASSHPAGVADTQYFGPGTRLTVL.

The chain is built from TRBV27 and TRBJ2-1; 10 bases line up with TRBD2. With V trimmed by 7 bases and J by 4 bases, 7 bases remained unmatched. Germline CDR1 is MNHEY and CDR2 is SMNVEV (reference sequence). This CDR3 has 15 residues. CDR3 region: CASTRAGGPYNEQFF. CDR3 DNA: TGTGCCAGCACCCGAGCGGGGGGGCCTTACAATGAGCAGTTCTTC.

The V and J genes are TRBV19 and TRBJ1-5; TRBD1 aligns across 8 bases. The V segment lost 4 bases and the J segment 2 bases; nucleotides outside the gene matches: 4. Germline assignment: CDR1 LNHDA and CDR2 SQIVND (reference sequence). The CDR3 loop spans 15 amino acids. The CDR3 nucleotides read TGTGCCAGTAGTACCCAGGGGGCGGGCAATCAGCCCCAGCATTTT. Amino acids: CASSTQGAGNQPQHF.

The V gene is TRBV6-5, the J gene TRBJ1-5, with D possibly matching TRBD1 (6 bases). The CDR3 is made up of 14 amino acids. Per the germline V gene, CDR1 is MNHEY and CDR2 is SVGAGI. V was shortened by 3 bases and J by 7 bases, with 13 bases between the two germline ends. In nucleotides, the CDR3 is TGTGCCAGCAGTTATTTTCCAGGGGAACAGCCCCAGCATTTT. It translates to CASSYFPGEQPQHF.

This chain uses TRBV5-1 with TRBJ1-2; possibly TRBD1 for D (6 bases). Germline values: CDR1 SGHRS, CDR2 YFSETQ. Trimming left V 2 bases short and J 7 bases short, with 15 bases between. The CDR3 contains 14 residues. The CDR3 reads CASSLTPTGSGYTF. The DNA of the CDR3 is TGCGCCAGCAGCTTAACACCAACAGGGTCTGGCTACACCTTC. The full variable domain, in which reference TRBV5-1 and TRBJ1-2 provide the parts outside the CDR3, is KAGVTQTPRYLIKTRGQQVTLSCSPISGHRSVSWYQQTPGQGLQFLFEYFSETQRNKGNFPGRFSGRQFSNSRSEMNVSTLELGDSALYLCASSLTPTGSGYTFGSGTRLTVV.

The sample holds one count of this clone. The V and J genes are TRBV1 and TRBJ2-1; TRBD2 reflects the table's D call only, with no check against the DNA. TRBV1 corresponds to a pseudogene. This CDR3 has 16 amino acids. Written as DNA, the CDR3 is TGCACCAGCAGCCAAGAGAGGAGTTCCTTCTGCAATGAGCAGTTCTTC. It encodes CTSSQERSSFCNEQFF.

This chain joins TRBV11-3 and TRBJ2-7; the match to TRBD1 covers 11 bases. CDR3 length: 13 amino acids. Germline loops: CDR1 SGHNT, CDR2 YENEEA. With V trimmed by 5 bases and J by 5 bases, 2 bases remained unmatched. The chain's CDR3 is CASSPGQGDEQYF. CDR3 DNA: TGTGCCAGCAGCCCGGGACAGGGGGACGAGCAGTACTTC.

This chain links TRBV18 with TRBJ2-7; 8 nucleotides agree with TRBD1. After removal of 3 bases from V and 4 bases from J, the junction contained 2 bases not matched to a gene. Per the germline V gene, CDR1 is KGHSH and CDR2 is LQKENI. The CDR3 is made up of 13 amino acids. The CDR3, as DNA: TGTGCCAGCTCACCGGGACAGGAATACGAGCAGTACTTC. As protein: CASSPGQEYEQYF.

The chain couples TRBV6-5 to TRBJ1-2; no reliable D call. Trimming left V 6 bases short and J 0 bases short, with 8 bases between. CDR1 and CDR2 from the germline V gene are MNHEY and SVGAGI. The CDR3 is 13 residues long. Here the CDR3 DNA reads TGTGCCAGCAGAAAGATAGCTAACTATGGCTACACCTTC. It specifies CASRKIANYGYTF.

The chain joins TRBV7-9 to TRBJ2-5; D possibly corresponds to TRBD1 (6 bases). The V end was cut by 5 bases, the J end by 3 bases, with 22 bases between. The germline V gene encodes CDR1 SEHNR and CDR2 FQNEAQ (reference sequence). The CDR3 extends over 17 amino acids. This CDR3 reads CASSPNMRSTGEETQYF. For the CDR3, the DNA is TGTGCCAGCAGCCCAAATATGCGGTCGACAGGCGAAGAGACCCAGTACTTC.

This clone was found once. The chain joins TRBV12-3 or TRBV12-4 to TRBJ2-7; 9 nucleotides align to TRBD1. V trimming: 4 bases; J trimming: 4 bases; junction bases outside the gene matches: 2. This CDR3 is built from 13 residues. In DNA, the CDR3 is TGTGCCAGCAGTTCGGGACAGGGATACGAGCAGTACTTC. Residues: CASSSGQGYEQYF.